This T cell receptor (beta chain) stems from a study of human T cells and chemical hapten exposure. The time point here: patch test 3, about 24 weeks after DPC sensitization. Treatment meaning: therapeutic diphenylcyclopropenone sensitization with weekly scalp DPC. The CDR3 runs 13 residues. Trimming removed 0 bases at V and 11 bases at J, with 13 bases between. Germline V gene lookup returns CDR1 LGHNA and CDR2 YNFKEQ. TCRdb processed the RACE reads anew with MiXCR; each CDR3 protein has one entry. The sample lists approximately 110,000 distinct CDR3 sequences; around 34% were seen once. V usage is TRBV4-2 and J usage is TRBJ1-1, with D possibly matching TRBD1 (5 bases). Here the sequenced sample was whole blood, taken in connection with sensitization to the hapten diphenylcyclopropenone (DPC). The sequence came from a man aged 40-55 years with alopecia areata. Some clones in this sample may be carry-over from other donors' samples. In DNA form, the CDR3 reads TGTGCCAGCAGCCAAGAGGGTCCCTCAGGGGCTTTCTTT. Translating gives CASSQEGPSGAFF.